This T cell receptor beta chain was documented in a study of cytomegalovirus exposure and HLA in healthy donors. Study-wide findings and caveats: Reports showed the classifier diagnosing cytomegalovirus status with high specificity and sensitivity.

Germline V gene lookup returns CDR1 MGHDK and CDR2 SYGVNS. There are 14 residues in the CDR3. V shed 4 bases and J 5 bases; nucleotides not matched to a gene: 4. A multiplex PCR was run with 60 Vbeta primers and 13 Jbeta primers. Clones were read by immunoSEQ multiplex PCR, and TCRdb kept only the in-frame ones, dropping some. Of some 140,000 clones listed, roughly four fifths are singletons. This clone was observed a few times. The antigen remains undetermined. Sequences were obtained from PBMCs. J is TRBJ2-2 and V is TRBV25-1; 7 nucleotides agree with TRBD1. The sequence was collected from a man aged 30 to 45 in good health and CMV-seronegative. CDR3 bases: TGTGCCAGCAGTGTACAGGGGAGAACCGGGGAGCTGTTTTTT. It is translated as CASSVQGRTGELFF. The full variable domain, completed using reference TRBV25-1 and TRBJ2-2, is EADIYQTPRYLVIGTGKKITLECSQTMGHDKMYWYQQDPGMELHLIHYSYGVNSTEKGDLSSESTVSRIRTEHFPLTLESARPSHTSQYLCASSVQGRTGELFFGEGSRLTVL.